The rows below give T cell receptor beta chains drawn from one sample of a study of blood T cell repertoires in COVID-19. Measured with immunoSEQ multiplex PCR; TCRdb has only the in-frame clones, and not every one. Of around 240,000 clones listed, 86% are singletons. The sequenced sample was PBMCs or T cells enriched from blood (not recorded which). These receptors came from a woman aged 50 to 65 who had recovered from COVID-19. Each CDR3 is given without its conserved first and last residue. A D gene is named only where the DNA matches it firmly.

cdr3_length j_call d_call v_call cdr3_aa
13 TRBJ1-4 NA TRBV28 ASSRGEGANEKLF
12 TRBJ1-6 NA TRBV3-1/TRBV3-2 ASSTLGANSPLH
11 TRBJ1-2 TRBD1 TRBV24-1 ATSPSHRDSLG
14 TRBJ2-1 TRBD1 TRBV7-2 ASSLADRGRNNEQF
15 TRBJ2-3 TRBD1 TRBV4-3 ASSQEARQGIADTQY
14 TRBJ2-1 NA TRBV14 ASSQAPWSSYNEQF
10 TRBJ2-1 NA TRBV19 ASSIIGSEQF
16 TRBJ1-2 TRBD1 TRBV7-2 ASSSRLTGPRVRYGYT
11 TRBJ2-7 NA TRBV29-1 SVETAKSYEQY
13 TRBJ2-5 TRBD2 TRBV3-1/TRBV3-2 ASSQVAGGTGTQY
16 TRBJ2-5 TRBD2 TRBV27 ASSFLTSGRSYQETQY
14 TRBJ1-2 TRBD1 TRBV4-3 ASSQDYGTVDYGYT
14 TRBJ1-1 TRBD1 TRBV11-3 ASSLAIGTGNTEAF
13 TRBJ2-1 NA TRBV14 ASSLPGLPYNEQF
17 TRBJ2-1 TRBD2 TRBV7-2 ASSLDRTSGGEKYNEQF
14 TRBJ2-3 TRBD2 TRBV30 AWSVGAGGITDTQY
13 TRBJ1-5 TRBD1 TRBV28 ASSLAGGLGQPQH
14 TRBJ2-7 NA TRBV4-1 ASSQGFLAGVSEQY
14 TRBJ2-7 TRBD1 TRBV7-2 ASSLTSGQRSYEQY
12 TRBJ1-2 NA TRBV5-6 ASSGRLANYGYT
13 TRBJ2-1 NA TRBV11-3 ASSLDGLPYNEQF
10 TRBJ2-7 TRBD2 TRBV5-6 ASSFAGDEQY
11 TRBJ2-5 NA TRBV14 ASSPHGRETQY
14 TRBJ2-3 TRBD2 TRBV3-1/TRBV3-2 ASSQDSLAGVYTQY
14 TRBJ2-3 NA TRBV11-2 ASSFSPGLSTDTQY
16 TRBJ2-6 NA TRBV19 ASSIGGGGSSGANVLT
14 TRBJ2-3 TRBD1 TRBV7-9 ASSQTGTGGVDTQY
13 TRBJ2-3 TRBD1 TRBV27 ASSITGAWADTQY
14 TRBJ2-7 TRBD1 TRBV5-1 ASSSSHRTGDYEQY
15 TRBJ2-1 TRBD2 TRBV24-1 ATAGAGGRFGYNEQF
13 TRBJ2-2 NA TRBV28 ASSLRAGFTGELF
14 TRBJ2-1 NA TRBV5-8 ASSLMFGETYNEQF
10 TRBJ1-2 NA TRBV3-1/TRBV3-2 ASSQTVYGYT
11 TRBJ2-7 NA TRBV5-5 ATPGQQTYEQY
12 TRBJ2-7 TRBD1 TRBV10-3 AITRDRGLGEQY
14 TRBJ2-3 TRBD2 TRBV4-1 ASSLRLAAYTDTQY
11 TRBJ1-4 NA TRBV28 ASSLLDGKKLF
14 TRBJ2-1 TRBD2 TRBV27 ASSLSMAGGPNEQF
13 TRBJ2-7 TRBD2 TRBV2 ASSEGLAQPYEQY
12 TRBJ1-6 NA TRBV28 ASSLRASNSPLH
15 TRBJ2-1 TRBD1 TRBV5-1 ASSWDTTGSSYNEQF
12 TRBJ2-5 NA TRBV25-1 ASSEYSHSETQY